The rows below give T cell receptor beta chains drawn from one sample of a study of PD-1 blockade in classical Hodgkin lymphoma. Clones were sequenced by immunoSEQ multiplex PCR, and TCRdb holds only the in-frame ones, with some missing. The data hold about 27,000 clones, with around 88% observed a single time. The input for sequencing was CD8+ T cells from blood, taken at baseline. All receptors derive from a human donor with classical Hodgkin lymphoma. CDR3s include the opening cysteine and the closing phenylalanine or tryptophan. Each record gives: J gene, V gene, CDR3 protein.

TRBJ2-1 | TRBV7-3 | CASSLLAGAPYNEQFF
TRBJ1-6 | TRBV5-6 | CASSSGLGLLHF
TRBJ2-7 | TRBV7-2 | CASSLSILTSGSSSYEQYF
TRBJ2-7 | TRBV27 | CASTPGTSYEQYF
TRBJ1-5 | TRBV28 | CASSLLRDDHQPQHF
TRBJ2-7 | TRBV28 | CASIPGSKKSYEQYF
TRBJ2-3 | TRBV19 | CASSPRTVLETDTQYF
TRBJ2-2 | TRBV4-2 | CATGTEYTGELFF
TRBJ1-1 | TRBV7-2 | CASSLSAGAAFF
. | TRBV5-1 | CASSLRGREQYF
TRBJ1-1 | TRBV27 | CASSLGGNTEAFF
TRBJ2-7 | TRBV6-4 | CAMGRTSYEQYF